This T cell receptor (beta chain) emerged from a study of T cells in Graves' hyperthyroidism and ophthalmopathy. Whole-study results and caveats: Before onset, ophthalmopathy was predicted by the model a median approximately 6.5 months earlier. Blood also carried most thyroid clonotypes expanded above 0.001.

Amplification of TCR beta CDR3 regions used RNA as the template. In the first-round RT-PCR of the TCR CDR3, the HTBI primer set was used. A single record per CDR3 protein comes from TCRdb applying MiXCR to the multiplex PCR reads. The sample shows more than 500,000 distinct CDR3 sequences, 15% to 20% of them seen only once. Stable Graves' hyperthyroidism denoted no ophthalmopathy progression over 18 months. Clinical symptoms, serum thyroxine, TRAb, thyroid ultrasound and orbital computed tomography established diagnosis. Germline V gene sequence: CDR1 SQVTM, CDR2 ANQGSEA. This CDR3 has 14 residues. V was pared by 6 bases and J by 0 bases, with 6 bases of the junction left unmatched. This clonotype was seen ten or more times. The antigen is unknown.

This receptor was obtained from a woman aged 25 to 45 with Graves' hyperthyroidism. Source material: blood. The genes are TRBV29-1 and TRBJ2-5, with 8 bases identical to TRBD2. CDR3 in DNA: TGCAGCGTGGGGGCGGGAGGCTACCAAGAGACCCAGTACTTC. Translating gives CSVGAGGYQETQYF.